This T cell receptor beta chain was documented in a study of cytomegalovirus exposure and HLA in healthy donors. Study results and caveats: Accurate HLA-A and HLA-B prediction from TCR beta sequences was reported for most subjects. According to the study, 160 or so TCR beta chains were cytomegalovirus-associated. Reportedly, diagnosis of cytomegalovirus status by the classifier showed high specificity and sensitivity. Being productive about 87% or about 30% of the time was typical of most TCR beta V segments in an earlier analysis.

About this clone: Antigen: not known.

This PCR relied on a set of 60 Vbeta primers and 13 Jbeta primers. Using immunoSEQ multiplex PCR, the repertoire was profiled, and TCRdb retains in-frame clones only, with some absent. The sample includes about 86,000 clones, approximately 74% of them seen just once. Trimming removed 0 bases at V and 3 bases at J, with 4 bases between. The CDR3 extends over 13 amino acids. The germline V gene has CDR1 SGDLS and CDR2 YYNGEE. The source is a woman between 50 and 59 years old in good health and CMV-seropositive. The V call is TRBV9, the J call TRBJ1-5; D is ambiguous. Sequencing was performed on PBMCs. The CDR3 region has the DNA TGTGCCAGCAGCGTAGAACTCAATCAGCCCCAGCATTTT. Translated, it gives CASSVELNQPQHF.